The sequence of this T cell receptor beta chain was determined in a study of blood T cells in healthy people across ages. This clonotype was seen a handful of times. CDR1 MDHEN and CDR2 SYDVKM come from the germline V gene. The CDR3 has 12 residues. V gave up 5 bases and J gave up 8 bases, with 12 bases separating them. Then a second PCR, running roughly 7 to 11 cycles, was carried out with a sample-barcoded 5' primer and a J-beta primer mix. TCRdb reanalysed the 5' RACE reads using MiXCR and keeps one entry per CDR3 protein. The sample holds around 800,000 distinct CDR3 sequences, more than 25% seen once. These data were likewise used in another study, on T cells of mothers and their children.

The chain combines TRBV28 with TRBJ1-1, with unresolved D. This receptor was taken from a boy younger than 18 in good health. Material for sequencing was blood. The chain's CDR3 is CASSPATREAFF. The CDR3 nucleotides read TGTGCCAGCAGTCCTGCAACCCGAGAAGCTTTCTTT.